What follows are 18 T cell receptor beta chains derived from one specimen sequenced in a study of patients and donors after allogeneic stem cell transplantation. TCRdb re-called the RT-PCR reads through MiXCR, storing one row per CDR3 protein. This sample has 400,000 to 500,000 distinct CDR3 sequences, with 16% found just once. The sequenced sample consisted of blood, either unsorted or a sorted T cell fraction (not recorded which). These receptors all stem from a human donor who was either an allogeneic HSCT recipient or a stem cell or donor lymphocyte infusion donor (not recorded which). It is not recorded whose cells these are; they may come from a transplant donor.

The chain links TRBV15 to TRBJ1-4, with D possibly matching TRBD1 (5 bases). The CDR3 extends over 16 amino acids. The V end lost 4 bases, the J end lost 0 bases, and 12 bases lay between the germline ends. From germline, CDR1 is LNHNV and CDR2 YYDKDF (reference sequence). CDR3 sequence: CATSIGGKSTNEKLFF. As DNA, the CDR3 is TGTGCCACCAGCATTGGGGGAAAGTCAACTAATGAAAAACTGTTTTTT.

At least ten counts were recorded for this clonotype. V gene TRBV6-1 combines with J gene TRBJ2-3, with 10 nucleotides matching TRBD1. The germline V gene has CDR1 MNHNS and CDR2 SASEGT. Germline trimming cut 6 bases from V and 7 bases from J; bases unmatched to any gene: 13. This CDR3 comprises 16 residues. The CDR3 reads CASRGTGTGETYTQYF. The CDR3, as DNA: TGTGCCAGCAGGGGTACCGGGACAGGGGAGACGTATACGCAGTATTTT.

There are a few counts of this clonotype. The V call is TRBV14, the J call TRBJ2-2, with TRBD1 as a possible D gene (6 bases). V lost 4 bases and J lost 7, with 10 bases in between. CDR3 length: 13 amino acids. Germline CDR1 is SGHDN and CDR2 is FVKESK. CDR3 amino acids: CASSPRGFGELFF. CDR3 DNA sequence: TGTGCCAGCAGCCCGAGGGGGTTCGGGGAGCTGTTTTTT. Based on the CDR3 plus reference TRBV14 and TRBJ2-2, the full variable domain is EAGVTQFPSHSVIEKGQTVTLRCDPISGHDNLYWYRRVMGKEIKFLLHFVKESKQDESGMPNNRFLAERTGGTYSTLKVQPAELEDSGVYFCASSPRGFGELFFGEGSRLTVL.

The chain carries TRBV2 and TRBJ2-7; 7 bases fit TRBD1. Per germline, CDR1 SNHLY and CDR2 FYNNEI. Trimming took 8 bases from V and 2 from J; bases not matched to a gene: 12. The CDR3 contains 15 residues. For the CDR3, the DNA is TGTGCCAGCGCCCCGACAGGGATTCTAACCTACGAGCAGTACTTC. This sequence encodes CASAPTGILTYEQYF.

CDR3 in DNA: TGTGCCACCAGTGACCCCAGGGAGTTGAATCAGCCCCAGCATTTT. Protein: CATSDPRELNQPQHF. The chain combines TRBV24-1 with TRBJ1-5; D is possibly TRBD1 (5 bases). The CDR3 consists of 15 residues. Trimming cost V 4 bases and J 4 bases, with 13 bases left between them. From germline, CDR1 is KGHDR and CDR2 SFDVKD.

The V and J genes are TRBV29-1 and TRBJ2-1; D uncertain. The V gene's germline CDR1 is SQVTM and CDR2 ANQGSEA. Trimming removed 8 bases at V and 9 bases at J, with 11 bases between. There are 10 residues in the CDR3. The CDR3 region has the DNA TGCAGCTCTTTGGCCGTTGAGCAGTTCTTC. Protein product: CSSLAVEQFF.

This chain's CDR3 is CASSLGQGTSSYEQYF. For the CDR3, the DNA is TGTGCCAGCAGCTTAGGGCAGGGGACTAGCTCCTACGAGCAGTACTTC. V and J are TRBV7-2 and TRBJ2-7; TRBD2 aligns across 8 bases. CDR3 length equals 16 residues. In germline, CDR1 is SGHTA, CDR2 FQGNSA. The J segment lost 0 bases and the V segment lost 1 base, leaving 5 bases of the junction unmatched.

The gene calls are TRBV4-2 and TRBJ1-2; tentatively, D is TRBD1 (6 bases). The CDR3 consists of 16 residues. Trimming took 4 bases from V and 8 from J, leaving 23 bases between them. CDR1 and CDR2 from the germline V gene are LGHNA and YNFKEQ. CDR3 amino acids: CASSRPSGGILTGYTF. CDR3 nucleotides: TGTGCCAGCAGCCGCCCCTCCGGGGGCATCCTAACGGGCTACACCTTC.

This clonotype has a handful of counts. J is TRBJ2-2 and V is TRBV24-1; the match to TRBD1 covers 7 bases. The CDR3 spans 18 residues. Per the germline V gene, CDR1 is KGHDR and CDR2 is SFDVKD. V gave up 4 bases and J gave up 0 bases; unmatched junction bases: 10. The CDR3 spells CATSDPPTGSANTGELFF. The CDR3 nucleotides read TGTGCCACCAGTGACCCTCCGACAGGGTCCGCGAACACCGGGGAGCTGTTTTTT.

This chain joins TRBV18 and TRBJ1-1; 8 nucleotides align to TRBD1. This CDR3 has 14 residues. Per the germline V gene, CDR1 is KGHSH and CDR2 is LQKENI. Trimming removed 4 bases from V and 6 bases from J; junction bases left unmatched: 7. CDR3 protein: CASSQTGAKAEAFF. Here the CDR3 DNA reads TGTGCCAGCTCACAGACAGGGGCGAAGGCTGAAGCTTTCTTT.

This chain connects TRBV30 to TRBJ1-4; 7 nucleotides line up with TRBD1. Germline V lookup: CDR1 GTSNPN, CDR2 SVGIG (reference sequence). The CDR3 runs 13 residues. The J segment lost 6 bases and the V segment lost 4 bases, leaving 5 bases of the junction unmatched. The CDR3 coding sequence is TGTGCCTGGAACAGGGGTGTACATGAAAAACTGTTTTTT. It yields the protein CAWNRGVHEKLFF. Based on the CDR3 plus reference TRBV30 and TRBJ1-4, the full variable domain is SQTIHQWPATLVQPVGSPLSLECTVEGTSNPNLYWYRQAAGRGLQLLFYSVGIGQISSEVPQNLSASRPQDRQFILSSKKLLLSDSGFYLCAWNRGVHEKLFFGSGTQLSVL.

This clonotype appeared many times. This chain joins TRBV4-1 and TRBJ2-7, with D maybe TRBD2 (6 bases). Germline CDR1 and CDR2: MGHRA and YSYEKL. Trimming removed 5 bases at V and 3 bases at J, with 17 bases between. The CDR3 is 15 residues long. CDR3 amino acids: CASSEEGRTLYEQYF. CDR3 DNA sequence: TGCGCCAGCAGCGAGGAGGGCAGGACTCTCTACGAGCAGTACTTC.

The gene calls are TRBV3-1 and TRBJ2-1; weak D call: TRBD1 (6 bases). Germline assignment: CDR1 LGHDT and CDR2 YNNKEL (reference sequence). This CDR3 spans 16 amino acids. Trimming removed 4 bases at V and 4 bases at J, with 17 bases between. This CDR3 is CASSPRTADPYNEQFF. The CDR3 DNA follows: TGTGCCAGCAGCCCGCGGACAGCGGATCCTTACAATGAGCAGTTCTTC.

The V gene is TRBV7-3, the J gene TRBJ1-1; the match to TRBD1 covers 9 bases. V lost 5 bases to trimming and J lost 0 bases; unmatched junction nucleotides: 7. CDR3 length: 16 residues. CDR1 and CDR2 (germline): SGHTA, FQGTGA. CDR3 in DNA: TGTGCCAGCAGCAAACCTCGGGACAGGGTGAACACTGAAGCTTTCTTT. It is translated as CASSKPRDRVNTEAFF.

V and J are TRBV12-3 or TRBV12-4 and TRBJ1-5; TRBD1 agrees at 11 bases. This CDR3 region has 14 residues. The V gene end was trimmed by 5 bases and the J gene end by 11 bases; junction bases not matched to a gene: 8. DNA for the CDR3: TGTGCCAGCAGTAGAGGACAGGGGGCAATCTCCCAGCATTTT. Its protein is CASSRGQGAISQHF.

This clonotype was seen ten or more times. The chain carries TRBV12-3 or TRBV12-4 and TRBJ2-1; 8 positions match TRBD1. This CDR3 spans 20 amino acids. V lost 5 bases to trimming and J lost 0 bases; unmatched junction nucleotides: 18. This CDR3 reads CASSLTHLGTGGVSYNEQFF. DNA for the CDR3: TGTGCCAGCAGTCTAACACACCTTGGGACAGGAGGGGTCTCCTACAATGAGCAGTTCTTC.

This clonotype appeared many times. The chain combines TRBV15 with TRBJ2-5; 8 bases are shared with TRBD1. The CDR3 is 16 residues long. The ends lost 1 base at V and 6 bases at J; junction bases unmatched: 10. Per the germline V gene, CDR1 is LNHNV and CDR2 is YYDKDF (reference sequence). This CDR3 is CATSRVAQGALKTQYF. The DNA for the CDR3 is TGTGCCACCAGCAGAGTTGCTCAGGGGGCGTTAAAGACCCAGTACTTC.

The J gene is TRBJ2-3, the V gene TRBV5-1; unclear D gene. The CDR3 has 15 amino acids. Trimming pared 0 bases from V and 4 bases from J, leaving 12 bases between. Germline values: CDR1 SGHRS, CDR2 YFSETQ. The CDR3 DNA follows: TGCGCCAGCAGCTTGGCCTCTACTCAAGCAGATACGCAGTATTTT. Amino acid sequence: CASSLASTQADTQYF. The entire variable domain, with the rest obtained from reference TRBV5-1 and TRBJ2-3, is as follows: KAGVTQTPRYLIKTRGQQVTLSCSPISGHRSVSWYQQTPGQGLQFLFEYFSETQRNKGNFPGRFSGRQFSNSRSEMNVSTLELGDSALYLCASSLASTQADTQYFGPGTRLTVL.